This TCR beta chain was observed in a study of blood T cell repertoires in COVID-19. Study background: T cells, B-cell-depleted T cells, or PBMCs provided the cDNA or gDNA that served as material.

In the source study's methods: For nucleated cells, counts were estimated from reference gene primer amplification. The protocol was immunoSEQ multiplex PCR, while the TCRdb copy is restricted to in-frame clones and leaves out a portion. V and J calls plus clone size are reproduced from that table; the DNA served to infer D and trimming. The table records roughly 200,000 clones, about 83% of them present only once. Germline CDR1 and CDR2: SSHAT and FNYEAQ (reference sequence). J was trimmed by 6 bases and V by 6 bases; bases with no gene match: 12. The CDR3 runs 15 residues. The TCR was taken from a man aged 35-49 years with acute COVID-19. Sequencing was done on a sample of PBMCs or T cells enriched from blood (not recorded which). The chain employs TRBV7-7 and TRBJ2-3, with TRBD2 matching 7 bases. CDR3 protein: CASSRGGSVVDTQYF. The CDR3 DNA follows: TGTGCCAGCAGTCGAGGCGGGAGTGTCGTGGATACGCAGTATTTT.